One sample yielded the 29 T cell receptor beta chains listed below, sequenced in a study of T-cell memory formation after mild COVID-19. TCRdb re-derived calls from the 5' RACE reads in MiXCR, one entry per CDR3 protein. The sample carries more than 200,000 distinct CDR3 sequences, roughly 15% recorded once. Source material: PBMCs or a T cell subset sorted from them (not recorded which). Receptor source: a man younger than 35 who had mild COVID-19 (a few samples of this study predate the infection). Cell type and time point are not known.

The chain has TRBV5-1 and TRBJ2-1; perhaps TRBD1 as D (6 bases). This CDR3 spans 15 amino acids. V shed 3 bases and J shed 5 bases, with 15 bases lying between them. The germline CDR1 and CDR2 sequences are SGHRS and YFSETQ. The CDR3 here is CASSSRDTGNNEQFF. The DNA for the CDR3 is TGCGCCAGCAGCTCACGGGACACGGGGAACAATGAGCAGTTCTTC.

This rearrangement joins TRBV27 to TRBJ1-2; TRBD1 might be the D (6 bases). V was cut by 6 bases and J by 4 bases, with 21 bases left in between. Germline assignment: CDR1 MNHEY and CDR2 SMNVEV (reference sequence). The CDR3 consists of 16 residues. The CDR3 DNA sequence: TGTGCCAGCAGCTTTTCGGTATGGCGGGGGCGCTATGGCTACACCTTC. This translates into CASSFSVWRGRYGYTF.

This clonotype was recorded many times. V usage is TRBV7-2 and J usage is TRBJ2-5; perhaps TRBD1 as D (6 bases). Trimming shortened V by 3 bases and J by 4 bases, and 9 bases separated the two germline ends. The CDR3 runs 13 residues. CDR1 is SGHTA, CDR2 FQGNSA, per germline. CDR3 bases: TGTGCCAGCAGCTTCCAGGGGCGAGAGACCCAGTACTTC. Protein: CASSFQGRETQYF.

The chain combines TRBV5-1 with TRBJ1-1; 10 nucleotides agree with TRBD1. V lost 3 bases, J lost 1 base, and 3 bases stayed unmatched. The V gene's germline CDR1 is SGHRS and CDR2 YFSETQ. The CDR3 totals 15 residues. CDR3 sequence: CASSWGQGRNTEAFF. CDR3 bases: TGCGCCAGCAGCTGGGGACAGGGGAGGAACACTGAAGCTTTCTTT.

V is TRBV11-2 and J is TRBJ2-2; a possible D gene is TRBD1 (6 bases). The germline V gene has CDR1 SGHAT and CDR2 FQNNGV. This CDR3 spans 16 amino acids. Deletions cut 7 bases from V and 2 bases from J, with 17 bases between. The CDR3 here is CASTETGSLNTGELFF. Written as DNA, the CDR3 is TGTGCCAGCACCGAAACAGGGTCCTTAAACACCGGGGAGCTGTTTTTT.

A few counts support this clonotype. The chain has TRBV9 and TRBJ2-2, with 12 bases that match TRBD2. With V trimmed by 3 bases and J by 6 bases, 6 bases remained unmatched. CDR1 is SGDLS, CDR2 YYNGEE, per germline. There are 16 residues in the CDR3. The CDR3 reads CASSGPSGGAPGELFF. Here the CDR3 DNA reads TGTGCCAGCAGCGGACCTAGCGGGGGGGCCCCCGGGGAGCTGTTTTTT. Based on the CDR3 plus reference TRBV9 and TRBJ2-2, the full variable domain is DSGVTQTPKHLITATGQRVTLRCSPRSGDLSVYWYQQSLDQGLQFLIQYYNGEERAKGNILERFSAQQFPDLHSELNLSSLELGDSALYFCASSGPSGGAPGELFFGEGSRLTVL.

This clonotype was counted a few times. The chain has TRBV20-1 and TRBJ2-3; no clear D gene. The CDR3 runs to 14 residues. V was trimmed by 3 bases and J by 2 bases, leaving 12 bases between them. Germline lookup yields CDR1 DFQATT and CDR2 SNEGSKA (reference sequence). CDR3 sequence (DNA): TGCAGTGCTAGTTCCCCCGTAAACACAGATACGCAGTATTTT. Translating gives CSASSPVNTDTQYF.

This clonotype was counted between two and nine times. The rearrangement links TRBV2 to TRBJ1-5, with 8 bases aligning to TRBD1. V gave up 4 bases and J gave up 3 bases; unmatched junction bases: 5. CDR1 is SNHLY and CDR2 is FYNNEI in the germline V gene. The length of the CDR3 is 15 residues. The CDR3 DNA follows: TGTGCCAGCAGTGTAGGACAGGGCGACAATCAGCCCCAGCATTTT. This encodes CASSVGQGDNQPQHF.

This rearrangement joins TRBV18 to TRBJ2-2, with 9 bases matching TRBD1. V gave up 5 bases and J gave up 6 bases; unmatched junction bases: 7. The V gene's germline CDR1 is KGHSH and CDR2 LQKENI. The CDR3 sequence is 15 residues long. CDR3: CASSNMDRGAGELFF. CDR3 nucleotides: TGTGCCAGCTCAAACATGGACAGGGGCGCCGGGGAGCTGTTTTTT. Using reference TRBV18 and TRBJ2-2 for the parts outside the CDR3, the full variable domain is NAGVMQNPRHLVRRRGQEARLRCSPMKGHSHVYWYRQLPEEGLKFMVYLQKENIIDESGMPKERFSAEFPKEGPSILRIQQVVRGDSAAYFCASSNMDRGAGELFFGEGSRLTVL.

The chain employs TRBV11-1 and TRBJ1-1; 7 positions match TRBD1. This CDR3 has 14 residues. V lost 2 bases to trimming and J lost 3 bases; unmatched junction nucleotides: 3. CDR1 and CDR2 from the germline V gene are SGHAT and FQDESV (reference sequence). The CDR3, as DNA: TGTGCCAGCAGCTTACAAGGGGGCCACACTGAAGCTTTCTTT. Its protein is CASSLQGGHTEAFF.

The rearrangement links TRBV15 to TRBJ2-4, with unresolved D. V was trimmed by 0 bases and J by 0 bases, leaving 6 bases between them. CDR3 length: 15 amino acids. Germline V lookup: CDR1 LNHNV, CDR2 YYDKDF (reference sequence). The CDR3 loop is CATSRETGAKNIQYF. The CDR3, as DNA: TGTGCCACCAGCAGAGAAACGGGAGCCAAAAACATTCAGTACTTC.

The rearrangement joins TRBV5-4 to TRBJ2-7; 9 bases match TRBD1. This CDR3 is 18 amino acids long. Germline assignment: CDR1 SGHNT and CDR2 YYREEE (reference sequence). Trimming removed 1 base from V and 0 bases from J; junction bases left unmatched: 11. The chain's CDR3 is CASSLRTGVRGFSYEQYF. CDR3 in DNA: TGTGCCAGCAGCTTGAGGACAGGGGTAAGGGGTTTCTCCTACGAGCAGTACTTC.

The sample holds a few counts of this clonotype. The genes are TRBV6-2 or TRBV6-3 and TRBJ2-3, with D unclear. Trimming pared 6 bases from V and 2 bases from J, leaving 21 bases between. This CDR3 spans 17 amino acids. Germline CDR1 is MNHEY and CDR2 is SVGEGT. CDR3 sequence reads: CASSAHRSPSLTDTQYF. The CDR3 DNA reads TGTGCCAGCAGCGCTCACCGGAGCCCGAGCCTCACAGATACGCAGTATTTT.

This rearrangement joins TRBV5-1 to TRBJ2-7; D possibly corresponds to TRBD2 (5 bases). The V end was cut by 0 bases, the J end by 6 bases, with 10 bases between. The CDR3 extends over 13 amino acids. Germline V gene data show CDR1 as SGHRS and CDR2 as YFSETQ. CDR3 loop: CASSLVPEGEQYF. The CDR3, as DNA: TGCGCCAGCAGCTTGGTTCCCGAGGGCGAGCAGTACTTC.

This clonotype came up a few times. This rearrangement joins TRBV5-1 to TRBJ1-5; maybe TRBD1 (6 bases). This CDR3 comprises 16 residues. Trimming removed 1 base from V and 1 base from J, with 12 bases in between. Germline V CDR1 and CDR2: SGHRS, YFSETQ. This chain's CDR3 is CASSLTGLASNQPQHF. Here the CDR3 DNA reads TGCGCCAGCAGCTTGACAGGGCTGGCGAGCAATCAGCCCCAGCATTTT.

This clonotype has a handful of counts. The V and J genes are TRBV12-3 or TRBV12-4 and TRBJ2-6, with D perhaps matching TRBD2 (6 bases). Trimming stripped 6 bases from V and 1 base from J, with 13 bases between. The CDR3 totals 16 residues. The CDR3 loop is CASSRTKDSGANVLTF. The CDR3 coding sequence is TGTGCCAGCAGCCGGACTAAGGATTCTGGGGCCAACGTCCTGACTTTC.

The chain links TRBV7-6 to TRBJ1-3; no firm D call. The CDR3 runs to 13 residues. The V gene lost 2 bases and the J gene lost 7 bases, with 9 bases spanning the gap. CDR1 and CDR2 from the germline V gene are SGHVS and FNYEAQ. This CDR3 is CASSLFSRNTIYF. The CDR3 region has the DNA TGTGCCAGCAGCTTATTTTCCCGGAACACCATATATTTT.

This clonotype was observed many times. The rearrangement links TRBV7-9 to TRBJ1-1; D is undetermined. CDR1 and CDR2 from the germline V gene are SEHNR and FQNEAQ (reference sequence). The V and J ends lost 3 bases and 6 bases respectively, with 5 bases between them. This CDR3 is 11 amino acids long. The CDR3 DNA reads TGTGCCAGCAGCTTCAAGGCTGAAGCTTTCTTT. This encodes CASSFKAEAFF. The complete variable domain, with remaining parts taken from reference TRBV7-9 and TRBJ1-1, reads DTGVSQNPRHKITKRGQNVTFRCDPISEHNRLYWYRQTLGQGPEFLTYFQNEAQLEKSRLLSDRFSAERPKGSFSTLEIQRTEQGDSAMYLCASSFKAEAFFGQGTRLTVV.

The rearrangement links TRBV6-5 to TRBJ1-2; TRBD1 might be the D (5 bases). Trimming took off 4 bases at V and 5 bases at J, with 17 bases between the two ends. Germline assignment: CDR1 MNHEY and CDR2 SVGAGI. This CDR3 spans 15 amino acids. The CDR3 bases are TGTGCCAGCAGTTCCTACAGCGTACGGGGGTATGGCTACACCTTC. As protein: CASSSYSVRGYGYTF.

In this sample, this clonotype turned up a few times. The chain recombines TRBV15 with TRBJ2-6; D is uncertain. Germline CDR1 LNHNV, CDR2 YYDKDF (reference sequence). This CDR3 contains 16 residues. The V end was cut by 1 base, the J end by 1 base, with 8 bases between. The CDR3 is CATSRGTESGANVLTF. In DNA, the CDR3 is TGTGCCACCAGCAGAGGGACCGAGTCTGGGGCCAACGTCCTGACTTTC.

The rearrangement joins TRBV5-1 to TRBJ1-4; no clear D gene. Trimming stripped 0 bases from V and 5 bases from J, with 5 bases between. Germline values: CDR1 SGHRS, CDR2 YFSETQ. This CDR3 spans 13 amino acids. The CDR3 sequence is CASSLGYNEKLFF. In nucleotides, the CDR3 is TGCGCCAGCAGCTTGGGGTACAATGAAAAACTGTTTTTT.

J is TRBJ1-1 and V is TRBV7-2; D is ambiguous. Germline CDR1 is SGHTA and CDR2 is FQGNSA. With 1 base removed from V and 4 bases from J, the gap between germline ends came to 7 bases. The CDR3 covers 13 residues. The CDR3 coding sequence is TGTGCCAGCAGCTTAGAGCAAATCACTGAAGCTTTCTTT. Its translation is CASSLEQITEAFF.

This chain uses TRBV6-1 with TRBJ2-4; D is unclear. With 3 bases removed from V and 1 base from J, the gap between germline ends came to 7 bases. The CDR3 is 14 residues long. CDR1 MNHNS and CDR2 SASEGT come from the germline V gene. Written as DNA, the CDR3 is TGTGCCAGCAGTGAGAGGTACGCCAAAAACATTCAGTACTTC. This codes for CASSERYAKNIQYF.

In its sample, this clonotype was seen a few times. This chain uses TRBV20-1 with TRBJ1-5; no definite D call. The germline V gene has CDR1 DFQATT and CDR2 SNEGSKA (reference sequence). This CDR3 is 16 amino acids long. The V and J ends lost 5 bases and 0 bases respectively, with 17 bases between them. The chain's CDR3 is CSAAKVGRNSNQPQHF. The CDR3 bases are TGCAGTGCTGCGAAGGTTGGGAGAAATAGCAATCAGCCCCAGCATTTT.

This clonotype came up a few times. The rearrangement links TRBV4-3 to TRBJ2-1, with 8 positions matching TRBD2. V was pared by 0 bases and J by 10 bases, with 8 bases of the junction left unmatched. This CDR3 has 15 residues. Germline V gene data show CDR1 as LGHNA and CDR2 as YSLEER. The CDR3 DNA is TGCGCCAGCAGCCAAGATGCCCGGGGGGGGTTCGAGCAGTTCTTC. Translation gives CASSQDARGGFEQFF.

This clonotype was found a few times. The J gene is TRBJ2-3, the V gene TRBV7-6; 9 bases fit TRBD2. J gave up 9 bases and V 4 bases, and 5 bases lay outside the gene matches. The CDR3 consists of 13 residues. Germline CDR1 reads SGHVS; CDR2 reads FNYEAQ. CDR3 loop: CASSWAGGQTQYF. CDR3 coding DNA: TGTGCCAGCAGCTGGGCGGGGGGGCAGACGCAGTATTTT.

This clonotype was counted ten times or more. The rearrangement uses TRBV12-3 or TRBV12-4 and TRBJ2-3; no clear D gene. This CDR3 has 11 amino acids. V was shortened by 6 bases and J by 2 bases, with 3 bases between the two germline ends. The CDR3 spells CASSSTDTQYF. DNA of the CDR3: TGTGCCAGCAGCTCCACAGATACGCAGTATTTT.

The chain has TRBV20-1 and TRBJ1-2, with 9 bases lining up with TRBD1. The CDR3 is 15 residues long. CDR1 and CDR2 from the germline V gene are DFQATT and SNEGSKA (reference sequence). J gave up 2 bases and V 3 bases, and 7 bases lay outside the gene matches. CDR3 DNA sequence: TGCAGTGCTAGTCCTACCGGGACAGGGAACTATGGCTACACCTTC. As protein: CSASPTGTGNYGYTF.

This rearrangement joins TRBV7-2 to TRBJ1-2; 7 nucleotides agree with TRBD1. This CDR3 spans 12 amino acids. The germline CDR1 and CDR2 sequences are SGHTA and FQGNSA. Trimming removed 3 bases from V and 8 bases from J; junction bases left unmatched: 3. The CDR3 here is CASSFTGDGYTF. The CDR3 DNA reads as TGTGCCAGCAGCTTCACAGGGGACGGCTACACCTTC.